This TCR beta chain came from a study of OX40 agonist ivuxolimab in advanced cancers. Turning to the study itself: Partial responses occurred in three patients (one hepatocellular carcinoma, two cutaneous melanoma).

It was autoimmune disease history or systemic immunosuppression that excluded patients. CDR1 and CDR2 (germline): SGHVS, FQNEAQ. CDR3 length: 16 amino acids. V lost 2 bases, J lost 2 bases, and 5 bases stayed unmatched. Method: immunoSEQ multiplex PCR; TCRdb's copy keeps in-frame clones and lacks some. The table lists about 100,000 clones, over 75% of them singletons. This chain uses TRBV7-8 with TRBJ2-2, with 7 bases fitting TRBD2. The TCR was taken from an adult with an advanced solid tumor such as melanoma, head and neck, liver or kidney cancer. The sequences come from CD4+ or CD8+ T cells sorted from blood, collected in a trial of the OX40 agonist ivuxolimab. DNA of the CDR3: TGTGCCAGCAGCTTACAACTAGCGAGAAACACCGGGGAGCTGTTTTTT. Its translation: CASSLQLARNTGELFF.